These T cell receptor beta chains were read from a single sample in a study of beta chain features in type 1 diabetes. The protocol was immunoSEQ multiplex PCR, while the TCRdb copy is restricted to in-frame clones and leaves out a portion. In the table there are 500,000 to 650,000 clones, 9.5% to 15% of which are singletons. Input material: naive CD4+ T cells from blood. These receptors came from a man aged 25 to 45 with type 1 diabetes. CDR3s include the opening cysteine and the closing phenylalanine or tryptophan. D genes are given only for firm matches. Clone size is given for some rows only: seen once, a few or many times, or a class if the clone is expanded.

clone_size d_call j_call v_call cdr3_nt cdr3_aa
. . TRBJ1-4 TRBV14 TGTGCCAGCAGCCAATTTATCCAAGGGATCGGGGAAAAACTGTTTTTT CASSQFIQGIGEKLFF
. TRBD1 TRBJ1-4 TRBV9 TGTGCCAGCAGCGCCGGGACAGACGATGCAACTAATGAAAAACTGTTTTTT CASSAGTDDATNEKLFF
. . TRBJ1-2 TRBV7-2 TGTGCCAGCAGCGGAGGGCGGGGTATCTATGGCTACACCTTC CASSGGRGIYGYTF
few TRBD2 TRBJ2-3 TRBV10-3 TGTGCCGCCTGGCGGGGGGCTAGCACAGATACGCAGTATTTT CAAWRGASTDTQYF
few . TRBJ1-1 TRBV4-2 TGTGCCAGCAGCCAAGACAAGCCGGGAGCAGCTTTCTTT CASSQDKPGAAFF
few . TRBJ2-1 TRBV6-5 TGTGCCAGCAGTTACCTCCTACGAGGGAAGGGTGAGCAGTTCTTC CASSYLLRGKGEQFF
. . TRBJ1-2 TRBV2 TGTGCCAGCAGTGACTTAGGGGCCAGCTATGGCTACACCTTC CASSDLGASYGYTF
few TRBD1 TRBJ2-7 TRBV25-1 TGTGCCAGCAGTGATTTACAGGGGCCTCCAGCCTACGAGCAGTACTTC CASSDLQGPPAYEQYF
. TRBD1 TRBJ2-7 TRBV4-3 TGCGCCAGCAGTTCCGGGACAGGGAACGAGCAGTACTTC CASSSGTGNEQYF
few TRBD1 TRBJ2-5 TRBV29-1 TGCAGCGTTACCGGGACAGCTCAAGAGACCCAGTACTTC CSVTGTAQETQYF
. . TRBJ2-1 TRBV15 TGTGCCACCAGCAGAGATGCGTCGGCTAGGATGAGGTTCTTC CATSRDASARMRFF
. . TRBJ1-3 TRBV19 TGTGCCAGTAGCAATGGGGTTGGAAACACCATATATTTT CASSNGVGNTIYF
. TRBD1 TRBJ2-7 TRBV29-1 TGCAGCGGTGGACAGGGGGCGTACGAGCAGTACTTC CSGGQGAYEQYF
. . TRBJ1-5 TRBV5-6 TGTGCCAGCAGCTTACTGGGGATTAATAGCAATCAGCCCCAGCATTTT CASSLLGINSNQPQHF
. TRBD1 TRBJ2-5 TRBV28 TGTGCCATCTCACAGGGGCAGAAGACCCAGTACTTC CAISQGQKTQYF
. . TRBJ1-2 TRBV2 TGTGCCAGCAGCCTCCTTAACAGGGTCCCCTTC CASSLLNRVPF
. . TRBJ1-2 TRBV20-1 TGCAGTGGACAGAATTATGGCTACACCTTC CSGQNYGYTF
few . TRBJ1-5 TRBV6-5 TGTGCCAGCAGGAAAGTTATCAATCAGCCCCAGCATTTT CASRKVINQPQHF
. TRBD1 TRBJ2-7 TRBV7-9 TGTGCCAGCAGCCGACAGGGGGCCCTTTCCTACGAGCAGTACTTC CASSRQGALSYEQYF